This T cell receptor (beta chain) comes out of a study of molecular identifiers for immune sequencing clone quantification (dated 2018 in TCRdb). Regarding the study in general: In a replicate experiment, RNA from around 18,000 or 91,000 naive CD8 T cells was split into five aliquots, four of which were sequenced. This methods study benchmarked molecular-identifier clustering-based TCR repertoire sequencing (MIDCIRS) and TCR RNA copy counting, using CD8 T cells to do so. The study at large found these results: Around 2.8 recovered TCR RNA copies per cell were obtained by modeling, versus about ten by digital PCR, implying a capture efficiency of 25% to 30%. In CMV-specific effector cells, over 99% of molecules were held by clones above 20 RNA copies, whereas under 1% of molecules were held by such clones in naive cells. Highly expanded clone sizes could be underestimated if identical TCR molecules share a barcode. Without barcode sub-clustering, chimeric consensus sequences inflated TCR diversity; chimeras reached as high as 47%. Spiked-in Jurkat TCR RNA equivalent to a single cell was reported to be detectable even among 800,000 to 1,000,000 naive CD8 T cells. The naive libraries included spiked-in Jurkat TCR RNA (10 copies' worth), and this Jurkat TCR RNA is not part of the donor repertoire.

Libraries of naive CD8 T cells were built from anywhere between roughly 17,000 and 1,000,000 sorted cells, with 10%, 30% or 50% of the purified RNA used. On a BD FACSAria II, naive CD8 T cells were FACS-sorted as CD8+CD4-CCR7+CD45RA+ and collected into RLT Plus buffer. Under 11 TCR copies' worth of Jurkat RNA were spiked into roughly 20,000-1,000,000 naive CD8 T cell samples to test detection sensitivity. Enrichment of CD8 T cells was done with RosetteSep CD8+ T Cell Enrichment Cocktail plus Ficoll-Paque, and ACK red cell lysis came afterward. This clonotype was counted at least ten times. The target of this receptor is not known. It has no much larger one-base neighbor in the sample; base qualities were not kept. Relative to germline, V is 4 bases shorter and J is 7 bases shorter, with 11 bases between their ends. Counted from cysteine to phenylalanine, this CDR3 has 13 amino acids. Just CDR3 DNA is preserved here, 39 bases in frame from base 1. CDR1 LNHNV and CDR2 YYDKDF are derived from the germline V gene (reference sequence).

The library relied on PCR. Sequencing was carried out with a NextSeq 500. Bulk TCR libraries were prepared as previously described, using TCR primers listed in Table S5. Total RNA was purified with the Qiagen AllPrep DNA/RNA kit. Reads from multiple sequencing runs of the same library were pooled before analysis. The original methods were these. Reads were retained only if an exact TCR constant sequence was present, and the retained reads were trimmed to 150 nt and grouped according to their 12-nt molecular barcodes. Reads inside each barcode group were sub-clustered using a 15% Levenshtein threshold, and a quality-weighted consensus sequence was constructed for each RNA molecule. Non-functional sequences were filtered out, along with any lower-count sequence sitting one edit away from another sequence. Based on a fit of two negative binomial distributions, barcode sub-clusters having less than 20% of the maximum read count were discarded. Using fastp trimming at Q25 and MiXCR clonotype assembly, TCRdb reanalyzed the public sequencing data and kept in-frame beta chains. Every distinct CDR3 protein forms one entry, paired with its most common genes and DNA. TCRdb, not the original authors, processed these V and J calls. The sample table shows approximately 550,000 distinct CDR3 sequences, and roughly 26% are seen once. The top ten clones comprise 0.76% of the sample.

The source material was naive CD8+ T cells from blood, with Jurkat cell RNA spiked in. Read against the paper, the sample's cell subset or site label means: FACS-sorted CD8+CD4-CCR7+CD45RA+ naive T cells. The chain joins TRBV15 to TRBJ1-5, with no confident D gene call. The clonotype comes from a human donor in good health. Some libraries in this study had Jurkat cell RNA spiked in. The nucleotide sequence is given as TGTGCCACCAGCACTCGTCTAGGGCAGCCCCAGCATTTT. It translates as CATSTRLGQPQHF. Where the CDR3 stops, the reference TRBV15 and TRBJ1-5 genes take over; the full variable domain is DAMVIQNPRYQVTQFGKPVTLSCSQTLNHNVMYWYQQKSSQAPKLLFHYYDKDFNNEADTPDNFQSRRPNTSFCFLDIRSPGLGDTAMYLCATSTRLGQPQHFGDGTRLSIL.